Listed below are T cell receptor beta chains from one sample, sequenced in a study of CD8+ T cells in alopecia areata. TCRdb keeps only in-frame clones here, not all; method: immunoSEQ multiplex PCR. The repertoire includes 110,000 or so clones, 45% to 70% of them detected once, and 20% sits in the top ten. Sequencing was carried out using CD8+ T cells sorted from blood. The source is a human donor in good health. Each CDR3 is given with its conserved first and last residue. Fields, in order: J gene, V gene, CDR3 protein.

>TRBJ2-6|TRBV5-4
CASSQDQQGSGANVLTF
>TRBJ1-2|TRBV9
CASSVDDRGYGYTF
>TRBJ2-7|TRBV2
CASSEYGGVYEQYF
>TRBJ2-3|TRBV7-8
CASSFLHGESTDTQYF
>TRBJ2-7|TRBV13
CASSSTYDREGEQYF
>TRBJ2-2|TRBV6-5
CASSYRTLNTGELFF
>TRBJ2-5|TRBV6-5
CASSYSKTTGGETQYF
>TRBJ2-3|TRBV29-1
CSASSETSTDTQYF
>TRBJ2-5|TRBV5-1
CASSLTPGLGDQQETQYF
>TRBJ2-5|TRBV19
CASSMSGEETQYF
>TRBJ2-1|TRBV2
CASWTSGGENYNEQFF
>TRBJ2-5|TRBV29-1
CSVQGSSGWETQYF
>TRBJ2-7|TRBV7-9
CASSRQGLFSYEQYF
>TRBJ1-1|TRBV30
CAWSVLALFNPEAFF
>TRBJ1-1|TRBV6-1
CAIRGGRNTEAFF
>TRBJ1-2|TRBV19
CASSYAGEGYTF
>TRBJ2-4|TRBV2
CASTQQGGKAKNIQYF
>TRBJ2-7|TRBV7-2
CASSLAWTLTPRGEQYF
>TRBJ2-5|TRBV7-6
CASTPGGGQETQYF
>TRBJ2-3|TRBV7-9
CASSLAAAATDTQYF
>TRBJ2-7|TRBV6-6
CASSPTQGWEQYF
>TRBJ1-5|TRBV9
CASSVDGTVNQPQHF
>TRBJ1-1|TRBV5-1
CASSFDRGYTEAFF
>TRBJ2-5|TRBV10-3
CAISELASGALETQYF
>TRBJ2-7|TRBV2
CASSEEPSYEQYF
>TRBJ2-7|TRBV10-3
CAISESVGTREQYF
>TRBJ2-7|TRBV25-1
CASGQDGYEQYF
>TRBJ1-1|TRBV4-1
CASSPIWGTVYEAFF
>TRBJ1-2|TRBV19
CASSNRVVGYTF
>TRBJ1-2|TRBV29-1
CSVEDGIGYTF
>TRBJ1-1|TRBV27
CASHRGQGLTEAFF
>TRBJ1-1|TRBV2
CASSERPGAEAFF
>TRBJ2-3|TRBV7-2
CASSLGVAGGRTDTQYF
>TRBJ2-1|TRBV13
CASSITSGVNEQFF
>TRBJ2-2|TRBV6-5
CASSYSSGGNTGELFF
>TRBJ2-4|TRBV9
CALGSGENIQYF
>TRBJ1-1|TRBV4-3
CASSQDWGGNTEAFF
>TRBJ1-5|TRBV28
CASRPTGVSNQPQHF
>TRBJ2-7|TRBV11-2
CASRSSEQYF
>TRBJ2-1|TRBV7-9
CASSLPGNEQFF
>TRBJ2-5|TRBV5-6
CASSLGTGEETQYF
>TRBJ1-2|TRBV6-5
CASSYSTGFGYTF
>TRBJ2-5|TRBV11-2
CASSLVFSAGETQYF
>TRBJ2-7|TRBV13
CASSSTYEQYF
>TRBJ2-7|TRBV5-1
CASSGDSQPYEQYF
>TRBJ2-7|TRBV30
CAWSVGDYEQYF